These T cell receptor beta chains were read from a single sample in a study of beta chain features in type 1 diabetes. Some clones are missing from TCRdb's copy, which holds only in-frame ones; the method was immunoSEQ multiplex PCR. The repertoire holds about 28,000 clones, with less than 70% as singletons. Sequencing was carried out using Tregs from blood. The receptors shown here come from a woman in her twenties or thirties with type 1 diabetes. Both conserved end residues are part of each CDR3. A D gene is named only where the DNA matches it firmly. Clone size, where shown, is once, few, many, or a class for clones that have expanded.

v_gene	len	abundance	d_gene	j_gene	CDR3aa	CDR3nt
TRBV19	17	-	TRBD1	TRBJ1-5	CASSLVPGQGKNQPQHF	TGTGCCAGTAGTTTGGTTCCGGGACAGGGGAAGAATCAGCCCCAGCATTTT
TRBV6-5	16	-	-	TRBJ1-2	CASSYWGQTESYGYTF	TGTGCCAGCAGTTACTGGGGGCAGACGGAGAGCTATGGCTACACCTTC
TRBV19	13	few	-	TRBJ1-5	CASSSSFNQPQHF	TGTGCCAGTAGTTCTTCGTTCAATCAGCCCCAGCATTTT
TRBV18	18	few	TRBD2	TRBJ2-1	CASSPLSSLAGGSNEQFF	TGTGCCAGCTCACCGCTATCATCACTAGCGGGAGGTAGCAATGAGCAGTTCTTC
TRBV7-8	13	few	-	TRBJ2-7	CASSLARSYEQYF	TGTGCCAGCAGCTTAGCGCGGTCCTACGAGCAGTACTTC
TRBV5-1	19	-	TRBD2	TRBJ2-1	CASSLAGTSGRRGYNEQFF	TGCGCCAGCAGCTTGGCCGGGACTAGCGGGAGGAGAGGTTACAATGAGCAGTTCTTC
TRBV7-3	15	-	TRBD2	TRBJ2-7	CASSFGGRGPYEQYF	TGTGCCAGCAGCTTTGGCGGGAGAGGCCCCTACGAGCAGTACTTC
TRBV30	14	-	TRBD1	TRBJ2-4	CAWSGPGQVAIQYF	TGTGCCTGGAGTGGCCCCGGACAGGTTGCCATTCAGTACTTC
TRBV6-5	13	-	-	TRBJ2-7	CASRIPGTYEQYF	TGTGCCAGCAGGATCCCAGGAACCTACGAGCAGTACTTC
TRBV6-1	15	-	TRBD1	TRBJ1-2	CASSESLSQGDGYTF	TGTGCCAGCAGTGAATCGCTTAGCCAGGGGGATGGCTACACCTTC
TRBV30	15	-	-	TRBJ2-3	CAWSVGSGPTDTQYF	TGTGCCTGGAGTGTGGGTAGCGGACCCACAGATACGCAGTATTTT
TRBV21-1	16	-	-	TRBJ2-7	CASSPGPIKTRYEQYF	TGTGCCAGCAGCCCTGGGCCCATCAAAACACGTTACGAGCAGTACTTC
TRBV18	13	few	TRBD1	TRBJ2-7	CASSDATGAEQYF	TGTGCCAGCTCAGACGCTACAGGGGCCGAGCAGTACTTC
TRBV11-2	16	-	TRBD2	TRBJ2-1	CASSLLSSGGYNEQFF	TGTGCCAGCAGCTTATTGTCTAGCGGGGGGTACAATGAGCAGTTCTTC
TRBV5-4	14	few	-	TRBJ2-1	CASSLRDFSGEQFF	TGTGCCAGCAGCCTCAGGGATTTTAGTGGTGAGCAGTTCTTC
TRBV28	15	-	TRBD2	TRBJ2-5	CASSLAGPGGETQYF	TGTGCCAGCTCCCTAGCGGGACCGGGAGGCGAGACCCAGTACTTC
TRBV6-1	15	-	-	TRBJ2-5	CASSEFNSGQETQYF	TGTGCCAGCAGTGAATTTAACAGCGGCCAAGAGACCCAGTACTTC
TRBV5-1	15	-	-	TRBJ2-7	CASSPSGGPFYEQYF	TGCGCCAGCAGCCCCTCTGGGGGCCCCTTTTACGAGCAGTACTTC
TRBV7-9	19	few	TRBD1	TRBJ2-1	CASSLDGRIGQGAENEQFF	TGTGCCAGCAGCTTAGATGGCAGGATCGGACAGGGGGCGGAGAATGAGCAGTTCTTC
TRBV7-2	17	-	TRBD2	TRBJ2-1	CASSLLRGGNLYNEQFF	TGTGCCAGCAGCTTACTTCGGGGGGGGAACCTCTACAATGAGCAGTTCTTC
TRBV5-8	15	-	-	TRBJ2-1	CASSLVSLAYDEQFF	TGTGCCAGCAGCTTGGTTTCCCTAGCGTACGATGAGCAGTTCTTC
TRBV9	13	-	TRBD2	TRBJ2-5	CASSWRGEETQYF	TGTGCCAGCAGCTGGCGGGGGGAAGAGACCCAGTACTTC
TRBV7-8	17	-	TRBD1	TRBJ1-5	CASSLSGLGQYNQPQHF	TGTGCCAGCAGCTTATCGGGCTTGGGACAGTACAATCAGCCCCAGCATTTT
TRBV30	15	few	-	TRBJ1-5	CAWSPRDISNQPQHF	TGTGCCTGGAGCCCCCGGGACATTAGCAATCAGCCCCAGCATTTT
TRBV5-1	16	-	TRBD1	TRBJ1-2	CASSLEPGQKWNGYTF	TGCGCCAGCAGCTTGGAACCGGGACAGAAATGGAATGGCTACACCTTC
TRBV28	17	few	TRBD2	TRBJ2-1	CASSQIRAGVRYNEQFF	TGTGCCAGCAGCCAAATTAGAGCGGGAGTTAGGTACAATGAGCAGTTCTTC
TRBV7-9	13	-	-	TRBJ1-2	CASTQAGPYGYTF	TGTGCCAGCACCCAAGCGGGGCCCTATGGCTACACCTTC
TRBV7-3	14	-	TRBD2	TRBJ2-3	CASSAQGGADTQYF	TGTGCCAGCAGCGCCCAGGGAGGGGCAGATACGCAGTATTTT
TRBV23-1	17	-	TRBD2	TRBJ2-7	CASSQSGQRGRCYEQYF	TGCGCCAGCAGTCAATCCGGCCAGCGGGGACGCTGTTACGAGCAGTACTTC
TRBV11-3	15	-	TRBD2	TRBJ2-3	CASSLGGGAVDTQYF	TGTGCCAGCAGCTTAGGGGGGGGAGCTGTAGATACGCAGTATTTT
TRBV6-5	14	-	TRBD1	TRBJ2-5	CASSGSDRGETQYF	TGTGCCAGCAGTGGGTCGGACAGGGGGGAGACCCAGTACTTC
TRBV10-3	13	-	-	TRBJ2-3	CAIRELVTDTQYF	TGTGCCATCAGGGAACTAGTCACAGATACGCAGTATTTT
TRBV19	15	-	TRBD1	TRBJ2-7	CASSFPRQGQNEQYF	TGTGCCAGTAGTTTCCCACGACAGGGGCAAAACGAGCAGTACTTC
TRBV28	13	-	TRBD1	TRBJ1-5	CASSFRGFGPQHF	TGTGCCAGCAGTTTCAGGGGGTTCGGGCCCCAGCATTTT
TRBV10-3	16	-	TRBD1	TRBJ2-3	CAIRTGTGDFSDTQYF	TGTGCCATCAGAACCGGGACAGGGGATTTCTCAGATACGCAGTATTTT
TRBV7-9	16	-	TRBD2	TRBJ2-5	CASIRGSGRPQETQYF	TGTGCCAGCATCCGAGGTAGCGGGAGGCCCCAAGAGACCCAGTACTTC
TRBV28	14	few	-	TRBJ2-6	CASSWSSGANVLTF	TGTGCCAGCAGTTGGAGCTCTGGGGCCAACGTCCTGACTTTC
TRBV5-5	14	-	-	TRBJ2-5	CASSLTGSQETQYF	TGTGCCAGCAGCTTAACAGGAAGCCAAGAGACCCAGTACTTC
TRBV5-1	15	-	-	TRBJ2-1	CASSPTSSSYNEQFF	TGCGCCAGCAGTCCGACATCGAGCTCCTACAATGAGCAGTTCTTC
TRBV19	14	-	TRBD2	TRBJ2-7	CASRLTSGRSEQYF	TGTGCCAGTAGATTGACTAGCGGGAGGAGCGAGCAGTACTTC
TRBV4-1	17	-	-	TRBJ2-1	CASSLSSTSSVYNEQFF	TGCGCCAGCAGCCTTTCTAGTACTAGCTCCGTTTACAATGAGCAGTTCTTC
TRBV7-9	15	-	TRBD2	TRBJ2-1	CASSWGTSGFGEQFF	TGTGCCAGCAGCTGGGGGACTAGCGGGTTTGGTGAGCAGTTCTTC